This TCR beta chain was captured in a study of neurological immune-mediated disorders. Deletions cut 4 bases from V and 4 bases from J, with 5 bases between. This CDR3 region has 12 residues. A single record per CDR3 protein comes from TCRdb applying MiXCR to the 5' RACE reads. Of fewer than 60,000 distinct CDR3 sequences listed, 3% to 4.5% are singletons. This clonotype was counted at least ten times. The sample comprised PBMCs. The chain couples TRBV12-3 or TRBV12-4 to TRBJ1-5; D unclear. The sequence was collected from a man in his sixties with multiple sclerosis. The CDR3 coding sequence is TGTGCCAGCAGTTACCCGAATCAGCCCCAGCATTTT. Encoded protein: CASSYPNQPQHF.